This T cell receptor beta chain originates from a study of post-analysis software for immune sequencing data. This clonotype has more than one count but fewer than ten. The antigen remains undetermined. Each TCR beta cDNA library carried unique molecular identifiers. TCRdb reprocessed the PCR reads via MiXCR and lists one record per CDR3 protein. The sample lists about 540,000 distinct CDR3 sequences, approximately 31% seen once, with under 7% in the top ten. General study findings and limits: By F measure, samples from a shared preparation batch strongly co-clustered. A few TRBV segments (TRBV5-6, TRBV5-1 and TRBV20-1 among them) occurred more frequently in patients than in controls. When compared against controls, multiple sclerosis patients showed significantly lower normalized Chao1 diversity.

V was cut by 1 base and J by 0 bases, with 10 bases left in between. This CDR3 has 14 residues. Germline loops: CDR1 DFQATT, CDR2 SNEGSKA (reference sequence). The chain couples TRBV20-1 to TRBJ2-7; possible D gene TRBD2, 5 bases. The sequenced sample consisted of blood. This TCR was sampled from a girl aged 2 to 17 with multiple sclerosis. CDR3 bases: TGCAGTGCTAGAGCCCCGGGGTTCTCCTACGAGCAGTACTTC. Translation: CSARAPGFSYEQYF.